This T cell receptor (beta chain) was sequenced in a study of blood T cell repertoires in COVID-19. Across the study: Material from acute and convalescent COVID-19 was sourced from the United States, Italy and Spain. In each case, the material was cDNA or gDNA derived from T cells, B-cell-depleted T cells, or PBMCs.

Germline CDR1 reads SGHTA; CDR2 reads FQGTGA. This CDR3 is 14 amino acids long. V lost 2 bases, J lost 7 bases, and 7 bases stayed unmatched. As originally analysed: Scientists estimated how many nucleated cells there were by amplifying reference gene primers. The protocol was immunoSEQ multiplex PCR, while the TCRdb copy is restricted to in-frame clones and leaves out a portion. That table supplies the V and J calls and clone size; D and trimming were determined from the DNA. This table holds tens of thousands of clones, about 85% found once. This rearrangement joins TRBV7-3 to TRBJ1-2; 7 bases are a match to TRBD1. Sequenced material: peripheral blood. The TCR comes from a woman of 80 years or more with acute or convalescent COVID-19. CDR3 in amino acids: CASSLFTGVFGYTF. The CDR3, as DNA: TGTGCCAGCAGCTTATTCACAGGGGTTTTTGGCTACACCTTC.